The T cell receptor (beta chain) described here comes from a study of blood T cell repertoires in COVID-19 (dated by TCRdb to about 2020). Describing the broader study: Samples covering the acute and convalescent phases of COVID-19 were provided by collaborators in the United States, Italy and Spain. The samples were drawn from the first 160 participants of the ongoing ImmuneRACE study and from 1,254 subjects provided by 6 global collaborators. The material from the prospective study consisted of cDNA or gDNA derived from T cells, B-cell-depleted T cells, or PBMCs. Sample metadata almost always included a de-identified subject ID, COVID-19 status, age in years and sex. Deeply sampled blood TCRbeta repertoires from subjects exposed to, actively infected with, or recovered from COVID-19 were included in the dataset. Where available, HLA class I and class II types were obtained from metadata supplied by the sample provider rather than from assay-based typing. The repertoires were made available in a free public database intended to serve as a resource for research on the immune response to SARS-CoV-2. Study-wide conclusions, independent of this receptor: Clinical and demographic metadata were provided uncurated, with the amount varying by source and participant.

In Seattle, one collaborating source enrolled patients while the infection was active and tracked those patients longitudinally over the course of disease. Collaborating institutions collected whole blood in K2EDTA tubes following their own protocols. For TCRbeta analysis, collaborators shipped samples as frozen whole blood, isolated PBMCs, or DNA extracted from either of those sample types. The germline V gene (reference sequence) provides CDR1 LNHNV and CDR2 YYDKDF. V is reduced by 1 base and J by 2 bases, leaving a spacing of 5 bases between them. Spanning cysteine to phenylalanine, the CDR3 consists of 13 amino acids. Only the CDR3 portion is preserved as DNA: 39 bases, with reading frame beginning at the first base. The immunoSEQ Assay, a bias-controlled multiplex PCR, was used to amplify TCRbeta CDR3 regions from genomic DNA. On the study's bioinformatics: Nucleated cell counts per sample were estimated from amplification of reference gene primers within the assay. To quantify the absolute abundance of each unique TCRbeta CDR3 rearrangement, sequence reads were collapsed and filtered. For each sample, productive Simpson clonality was calculated by taking the square root of Simpson's diversity index across productive rearrangements. TCRdb's version of the immuneACCESS table is confined to in-frame rearrangements and falls short of the full clone set. An unresolved V gene accounts for under half of the shortfall where checked; the remainder is of unknown origin. The DNA was the basis for D and trimming; V, J and clone size are from that table. Recorded for this sample are 330,000 or so clones; around 90% of them occurred a single time. The leading ten clones occupy 3% to 4.5% of the sample.

Comments on this clone: The target of this receptor is not known. There are no base qualities to consult, and no much larger clone falls within one base.

Sequencing was carried out using peripheral blood. The receptor chain draws on TRBV15 and TRBJ1-2; there is no confident call for the D gene. This receptor was identified in a woman aged 55-75 years with COVID-19, enrolled during active disease. CDR3 protein: CATSRGRNYGYTF. Here is the DNA: TGTGCCACCAGCAGAGGCCGGAACTATGGCTACACCTTC.